This TCR beta chain is from a study of CD8 T cells in ankylosing spondylitis. TCRdb recomputed calls from the 5' RACE reads with MiXCR, one row per CDR3 protein. The table records around 28,000 distinct CDR3 sequences, more than 30% of them present only once. This CDR3 has 17 amino acids. The germline gives CDR1 SGHRS, CDR2 YFSETQ. V gave up 0 bases and J gave up 5 bases; unmatched junction bases: 9. Sample: synovial fluid, either unsorted or a sorted T cell fraction (not recorded which). The V gene is TRBV5-1, the J gene TRBJ2-1; 9 bases align to TRBD2. The TCR comes from a male donor with ankylosing spondylitis. The DNA for the CDR3 is TGCGCCAGCAGCTTGGCTCTAGCGGGGCAACTAAACAATGAGCAGTTCTTC. Translation: CASSLALAGQLNNEQFF.